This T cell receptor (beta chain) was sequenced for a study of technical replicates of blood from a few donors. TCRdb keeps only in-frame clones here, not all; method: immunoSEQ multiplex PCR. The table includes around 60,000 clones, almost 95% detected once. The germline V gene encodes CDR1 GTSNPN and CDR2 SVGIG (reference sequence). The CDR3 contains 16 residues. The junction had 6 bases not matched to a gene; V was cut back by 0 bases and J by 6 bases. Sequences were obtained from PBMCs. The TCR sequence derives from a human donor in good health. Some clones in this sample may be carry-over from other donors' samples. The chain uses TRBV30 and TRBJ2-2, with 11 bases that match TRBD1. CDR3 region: CAWSVWGQGVAGELFF. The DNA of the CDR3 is TGTGCCTGGAGTGTCTGGGGACAGGGGGTGGCCGGGGAGCTGTTTTTT.